A single sample gave rise to the 21 T cell receptor beta chains below, sequenced in a study of human T cells and chemical hapten exposure. Time point reported: pre-sensitization, week 0. Regarding treatment: therapeutic diphenylcyclopropenone sensitization with weekly scalp DPC. TCRdb re-called the RACE reads through MiXCR, storing one row per CDR3 protein. The profile shows under 200,000 distinct CDR3 sequences, approximately 29% of them singletons. Here the sequenced sample was whole blood, taken in connection with sensitization to the hapten diphenylcyclopropenone (DPC). The receptors originated from a woman aged 25-40 years with alopecia areata. Some clones in this sample may be carry-over from other donors' samples.

This clonotype has only a few counts. The chain links TRBV29-1 to TRBJ2-3, with 9 positions matching TRBD1. The germline V gene encodes CDR1 SQVTM and CDR2 ANQGSEA. Trimming at V came to 6 bases and at J to 2 bases, leaving 3 bases not matched to a gene. The CDR3 is 13 residues long. CDR3: CSVIQGATDTQYF. The CDR3 coding sequence is TGCAGCGTCATACAGGGGGCCACAGATACGCAGTATTTT.

The chain employs TRBV6-2 or TRBV6-3 and TRBJ1-5; 8 bases line up with TRBD1. Germline CDR1 and CDR2: MNHEY and SVGEGT. The CDR3 length is 13 residues. After removal of 6 bases from V and 2 bases from J, the junction contained 0 bases not matched to a gene. The DNA for the CDR3 is TGTGCCAGCAGGGACAGGGGCAATCAGCCCCAGCATTTT. Translated, it gives CASRDRGNQPQHF.

The rearrangement uses TRBV4-2 and TRBJ2-2; tentatively, D is TRBD2 (6 bases). The CDR3 contains 17 residues. Trimming removed 1 base at V and 5 bases at J, with 17 bases between. Germline assignment: CDR1 LGHNA and CDR2 YNFKEQ. The CDR3 bases are TGTGCCAGCAGCCAAGCCTCGATTGTGGAGGGGACCGGGGAGCTGTTTTTT. Translation gives CASSQASIVEGTGELFF.

The chain couples TRBV4-1 to TRBJ2-3; D tentatively reads TRBD1 or TRBD2 (6 bases each). Trimming shortened V by 0 bases and J by 4 bases, and 11 bases separated the two germline ends. Germline lookup yields CDR1 MGHRA and CDR2 YSYEKL. This CDR3 comprises 15 residues. In DNA, the CDR3 is TGCGCCAGCAGCCAAGATGGTCGGGGGCCAGATACGCAGTATTTT. Translated, it gives CASSQDGRGPDTQYF.

The genes are TRBV9 and TRBJ2-6; D tentatively reads TRBD1 or TRBD2 (5 bases each). The V gene's germline CDR1 is SGDLS and CDR2 YYNGEE. Trimming left V 1 base short and J 3 bases short, with 14 bases between. The CDR3 is 17 residues long. In DNA form, the CDR3 reads TGTGCCAGCAGCGTATTCGAGGTGGGGGTTGGGGCCAACGTCCTGACTTTC. It encodes CASSVFEVGVGANVLTF.

This chain links TRBV11-2 with TRBJ1-2, with no clear D. Germline V CDR1 and CDR2: SGHAT, FQNNGV. The CDR3 is made up of 14 amino acids. V shed 0 bases and J shed 8 bases, with 13 bases lying between them. CDR3 protein: CASSLEPQRLGYTF. CDR3 DNA: TGTGCCAGCAGCTTAGAGCCGCAGCGGCTGGGCTACACCTTC. The full variable domain, completed using reference TRBV11-2 and TRBJ1-2, is EAGVAQSPRYKIIEKRQSVAFWCNPISGHATLYWYQQILGQGPKLLIQFQNNGVVDDSQLPKDRFSAERLKGVDSTLKIQPAKLEDSAVYLCASSLEPQRLGYTFGSGTRLTVV.

The chain carries TRBV4-3 and TRBJ2-7; TRBD2 aligns across 7 bases. J was trimmed by 0 bases and V by 1 base; bases with no gene match: 9. Germline CDR1 is LGHNA and CDR2 is YSLEER. The CDR3 is 17 residues long. CDR3 protein: CASSQGAGRVDSYEQYF. The CDR3 nucleotides read TGCGCCAGCAGCCAAGGGGCGGGGAGGGTGGACTCCTACGAGCAGTACTTC.

The count of this clonotype is one. The CDR3 bases are TGTGCCAGCAGCCAATTCAGTCCTAGCAATCAGCCCCAGCATTTT. It codes for CASSQFSPSNQPQHF. The chain uses TRBV16 and TRBJ1-5; D call uncertain. The V gene's germline CDR1 is KGHSY and CDR2 FQNENV. V gave up 1 base and J gave up 0 bases, with 7 bases separating them. The CDR3 consists of 15 residues. Together with reference TRBV16 and TRBJ1-5, the CDR3 gives the full variable domain: GEEVAQTPKHLVRGEGQKAKLYCAPIKGHSYVFWYQQVLKNEFKFLISFQNENVFDETGMPKERFSAKCLPNSPCSLEIQATKLEDSAVYFCASSQFSPSNQPQHFGDGTRLSIL.

V gene TRBV25-1 combines with J gene TRBJ2-1, with 12 bases identical to TRBD2. The CDR3 spans 15 residues. With V trimmed by 4 bases and J by 6 bases, 4 bases remained unmatched. Germline values: CDR1 MGHDK, CDR2 SYGVNS. Here the CDR3 reads CASSASGGVSNEQFF. The CDR3 DNA is TGTGCCAGCAGTGCTAGCGGGGGGGTCTCCAATGAGCAGTTCTTC.

This clonotype was seen repeatedly, ten times or more. This chain links TRBV10-2 with TRBJ1-1; TRBD1 matches at 7 bases. The CDR3 loop spans 16 amino acids. Germline CDR1 WSHSY, CDR2 SAAADI. V lost 0 bases to trimming and J lost 4 bases; unmatched junction nucleotides: 8. This CDR3 reads CASSESTGLAITEAFF. In DNA form, the CDR3 reads TGCGCCAGCAGTGAGTCGACAGGGCTGGCGATCACTGAAGCTTTCTTT.

The sample holds a few counts of this clonotype. One junction end disagrees with the germline gene, perhaps due to a read error. This chain joins TRBV2 and TRBJ2-1; D remains unclear. The CDR3 is 15 amino acids. The germline V gene has CDR1 SNHLY and CDR2 FYNNEI. DNA for the CDR3: TGTGCCAGCAGGAATGGATTGAGCTCCTACAATGATCAGTTCTTC. Translating it yields CASRNGLSSYNDQFF.

V gene TRBV9 combines with J gene TRBJ2-5, with 12 bases lining up with TRBD2. This CDR3 comprises 16 residues. Germline V gene data show CDR1 as SGDLS and CDR2 as YYNGEE. V was clipped by 0 bases and J by 4 bases; unmatched bases: 4. CDR3 residues: CASSVGSSGGAETQYF. CDR3 nucleotides: TGTGCCAGCAGCGTAGGGTCTAGCGGGGGGGCAGAGACCCAGTACTTC.

This clonotype was counted at least ten times. This sequence joins TRBV20-1 and TRBJ1-5; D is ambiguous. Germline lookup yields CDR1 DFQATT and CDR2 SNEGSKA (reference sequence). With 4 bases removed from V and 1 base from J, the gap between germline ends came to 17 bases. This CDR3 is built from 16 residues. Here the CDR3 DNA reads TGCAGTGCTAACACCCTAGGAGGCAGGAGCAATCAGCCCCAGCATTTT. As protein: CSANTLGGRSNQPQHF.

This clonotype has just a few counts. The chain joins TRBV3-1 to TRBJ1-2; 7 bases fit TRBD1. Losses at the gene ends were 5 bases for V and 8 bases for J; bases not matched to a gene: 8. This CDR3 is built from 13 residues. Per the germline V gene, CDR1 is LGHDT and CDR2 is YNNKEL (reference sequence). The DNA for the CDR3 is TGTGCCAGCAGCACTGGAGGGGGCGCCGGCTACACCTTC. It codes for CASSTGGGAGYTF.

The rearrangement uses TRBV7-2 and TRBJ2-7, with TRBD1 matching 7 bases. Germline CDR1 SGHTA, CDR2 FQGNSA. V lost 3 bases, J lost 1 base, and 6 bases stayed unmatched. This CDR3 contains 15 residues. This CDR3 reads CASSFGDSRSYEQYF. DNA of the CDR3: TGTGCCAGCAGCTTCGGGGACAGTAGGTCCTACGAGCAGTACTTC. Filled out from reference TRBV7-2 and TRBJ2-7, the complete variable domain reads GAGVSQSPSNKVTEKGKDVELRCDPISGHTALYWYRQSLGQGLEFLIYFQGNSAPDKSGLPSDRFSAERTGGSVSTLTIQRTQQEDSAVYLCASSFGDSRSYEQYFGPGTRLTVT.

V usage is TRBV7-2 and J usage is TRBJ2-2, with a tentative D call TRBD2 (7 bases). CDR1 and CDR2 from the germline V gene are SGHTA and FQGNSA. V shed 5 bases and J shed 5 bases, with 18 bases lying between them. The CDR3 runs 16 residues. The CDR3 DNA follows: TGTGCCAGCAGCCGCGGGGGCCAGCGGGGAACCGGGGAGCTGTTTTTT. The encoded protein is CASSRGGQRGTGELFF.

The CDR3 loop is CASSLAVDSNYNEQFF. In DNA form, the CDR3 reads TGCGCCAGCAGCTTGGCTGTAGACAGTAATTACAATGAGCAGTTCTTC. This chain connects TRBV5-1 to TRBJ2-1; possible D gene TRBD1, 5 bases. V was shortened by 0 bases and J by 4 bases, with 14 bases between the two germline ends. There are 16 residues in the CDR3. Germline CDR1 SGHRS, CDR2 YFSETQ.

As DNA, the CDR3 is TGTGCCAGCAGCTTAGATATAGGTGAAGCTTTCTTT. It specifies CASSLDIGEAFF. The rearrangement joins TRBV7-2 to TRBJ1-1; D unresolved. The germline CDR1 and CDR2 sequences are SGHTA and FQGNSA. The CDR3 totals 12 residues. The ends were cut back, 1 base at V and 7 bases at J, with 7 bases in the middle.

The chain's CDR3 is CASSYDLRRRGGEETQYF. The CDR3, as DNA: TGTGCCAGCAGTTACGACTTACGGCGGCGGGGGGGGGAAGAGACCCAGTACTTC. The chain joins TRBV6-2 or TRBV6-3 to TRBJ2-5; 9 nucleotides match TRBD2. Trimming took 2 bases from V and 3 from J; bases not matched to a gene: 13. The CDR3 runs 18 residues. Germline V gene lookup returns CDR1 MNHEY and CDR2 SVGEGT.

This chain joins TRBV7-2 and TRBJ2-2; perhaps TRBD2 as D (5 bases). V dropped 5 bases and J dropped 4 bases, with 17 bases sitting between them. This CDR3 comprises 16 residues. CDR1 is SGHTA, CDR2 FQGNSA, per germline. The DNA of the CDR3 is TGTGCCAGCAGCCCTCGAGCTAGCCAACGCACCGGGGAGCTGTTTTTT. This codes for CASSPRASQRTGELFF. Full variable domain (outside the CDR3, taken from reference TRBV7-2 and TRBJ2-2): GAGVSQSPSNKVTEKGKDVELRCDPISGHTALYWYRQSLGQGLEFLIYFQGNSAPDKSGLPSDRFSAERTGGSVSTLTIQRTQQEDSAVYLCASSPRASQRTGELFFGEGSRLTVL.

This clonotype showed up just once. V gene TRBV9 combines with J gene TRBJ1-5; a weak D match, TRBD1 (6 bases). CDR1 is SGDLS, CDR2 YYNGEE, per germline. There are 14 residues in the CDR3. Trimming cost V 3 bases and J 9 bases, with 16 bases left between them. The CDR3 DNA reads TGTGCCAGCAGCGCGGACAGTGGATTTGGGCCCCAGCATTTT. Encoded protein: CASSADSGFGPQHF. The entire variable domain, with the rest obtained from reference TRBV9 and TRBJ1-5, is as follows: DSGVTQTPKHLITATGQRVTLRCSPRSGDLSVYWYQQSLDQGLQFLIQYYNGEERAKGNILERFSAQQFPDLHSELNLSSLELGDSALYFCASSADSGFGPQHFGDGTRLSIL.